What follows is one T cell receptor (beta chain) and its context. The data were obtained in a study of blood T cell repertoires in COVID-19. Study information: T cells, B-cell-depleted T cells, or PBMCs provided the cDNA or gDNA that served as material.

Profiling relied on immunoSEQ multiplex PCR, and the TCRdb table lists in-frame clones only, not all of them. Seen here are over 75,000 clones, under 80% observed once, and the top ten hold 15% to 20%. V lost 2 bases, J lost 2 bases, and 8 bases stayed unmatched. Germline-derived CDR1 and CDR2 are SGHNT and YENEEA. This CDR3 comprises 19 residues. The sample comprised peripheral blood. The receptor's source is a human donor in a cohort sampled during active COVID-19. The chain has TRBV11-3 and TRBJ2-5; 16 bases fit TRBD2. CDR3 bases: TGTGCCAGCAGCTTATATATGGGGACTAGCGGGAGGGGACAAGAGACCCAGTACTTC. This encodes CASSLYMGTSGRGQETQYF.